This TCR beta chain came from a study of T cell repertoires in cytomegalovirus infection. Study at large: The study used recently identified HLA-C-restricted and well-studied HLA-B-restricted CMV epitopes. Both CMV infection and a matching HLA type were indicated by public TCR beta signatures. Findings and limits, study-wide: There were carriers of CMV plus the relevant HLA, and cumulative public TCR beta family frequency identified them.

Worth noting for this clonotype: The antigen is unknown.

The V and J ends lost 5 bases and 7 bases respectively, with 9 bases between them. The length of the CDR3 is 12 residues. The germline CDR1 and CDR2 sequences are MNHGY and SAAAGT. TCRdb ran MiXCR on the reads and lists one entry per CDR3 protein. The data hold under 450,000 distinct CDR3 sequences, with nearly 35% observed a single time. This specimen was cultured PBMCs, taken from culture after CMV antigen stimulation. This TCR was sampled from a human donor in good health (CMV status not recorded). Some clones in this sample may be carry-over from other donors' samples. This chain connects TRBV6-8 to TRBJ2-1; D is perhaps TRBD1 or TRBD2 (6 bases each). This CDR3 reads CASSRGGNEQFF. In DNA form, the CDR3 reads TGTGCCAGCAGTCGAGGGGGGAATGAGCAGTTCTTC.